Listed below are T cell receptor beta chains from one sample, sequenced in a study of CD4 T cells in relation to SARS-CoV-2 and coronaviruses. Data came from immunoSEQ multiplex PCR; TCRdb stores just in-frame clones and leaves some out. The table shows tens of thousands of clones, with roughly nine tenths occurring only once. Material for sequencing was naive CD4+ T cells from PBMCs. The receptors derive from an adult with COVID-19. The conserved cysteine and the conserved F or W are not part of the CDR3 here. The listing skips clone size in some rows; elsewhere it reads once, few, many or a size class.

V gene	clone size	CDR3 protein
TRBV11-3	NA	ASSLDKGGTEQF
TRBV5-1	NA	ASSTSGPDTQY
TRBV5-1	NA	ASSLVLAGGRGGEQF
TRBV7-3	NA	ASSFGVLGNEQF
TRBV7-9	NA	ASSLDLLGGGYT
TRBV5-1	NA	ASSLEGLREQF
TRBV7-3	NA	ASSLGSQSETQY
TRBV7-2	NA	ASSLGLTGSGETQY
TRBV29-1	NA	SVDAGTGRGEQY
TRBV11-2	NA	ASSLSTSGILRETQY
TRBV28	NA	ASAQNTEAF
TRBV6-6	NA	ASSSGSRPSNEQF
TRBV7-9	NA	ASSWLDGELF
TRBV27	NA	ASSFTGGWAF
TRBV6-4	NA	ASSDADRLLF
TRBV2	NA	ASSSDLRTNTGELF
TRBV2	few	ASRGQGTPYEQY